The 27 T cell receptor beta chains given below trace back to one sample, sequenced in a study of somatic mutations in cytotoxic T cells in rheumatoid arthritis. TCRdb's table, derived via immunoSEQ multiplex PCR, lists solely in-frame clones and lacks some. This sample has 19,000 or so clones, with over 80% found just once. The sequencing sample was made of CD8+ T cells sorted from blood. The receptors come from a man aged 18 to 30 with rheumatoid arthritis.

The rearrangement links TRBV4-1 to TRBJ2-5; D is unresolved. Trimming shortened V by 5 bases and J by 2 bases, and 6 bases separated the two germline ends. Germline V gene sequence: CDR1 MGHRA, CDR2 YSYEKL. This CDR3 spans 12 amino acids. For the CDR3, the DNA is TGCGCCAGCAGCGGGATACAAGAGACCCAGTACTTC. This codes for CASSGIQETQYF.

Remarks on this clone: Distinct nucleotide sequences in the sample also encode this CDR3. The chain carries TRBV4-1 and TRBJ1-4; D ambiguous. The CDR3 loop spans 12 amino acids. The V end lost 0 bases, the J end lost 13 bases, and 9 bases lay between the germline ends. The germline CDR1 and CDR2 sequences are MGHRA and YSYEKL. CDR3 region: CASSQDGGLLFF. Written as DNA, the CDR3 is TGCGCCAGCAGCCAAGATGGAGGGTTACTGTTTTTT.

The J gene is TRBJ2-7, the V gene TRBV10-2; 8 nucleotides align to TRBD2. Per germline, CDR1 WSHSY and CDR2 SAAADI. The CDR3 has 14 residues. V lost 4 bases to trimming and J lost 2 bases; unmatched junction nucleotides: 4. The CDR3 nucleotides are TGCGCCAGCAGTGCCGCGGGGGGTCCCTACGAGCAGTACTTC. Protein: CASSAAGGPYEQYF.

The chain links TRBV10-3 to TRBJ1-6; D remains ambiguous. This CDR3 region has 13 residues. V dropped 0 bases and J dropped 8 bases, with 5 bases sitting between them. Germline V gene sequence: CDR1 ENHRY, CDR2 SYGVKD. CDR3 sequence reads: CAISESGDSPLHF. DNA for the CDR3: TGTGCCATCAGTGAGTCTGGGGATTCACCCCTCCACTTT.

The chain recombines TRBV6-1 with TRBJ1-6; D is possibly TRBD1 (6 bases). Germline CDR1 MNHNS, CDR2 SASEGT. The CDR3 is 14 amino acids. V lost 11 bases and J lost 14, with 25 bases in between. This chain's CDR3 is CACHIGGWTGALHF. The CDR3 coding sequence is TGTGCCTGCCATATAGGGGGGTGGACGGGGGCCCTCCACTTT.

CDR3 nucleotide sequence: TGTGCCAGCAGCTTAGAGTACCGTGTGACAACTAATGAAAAACTGTTTTTT. It encodes CASSLEYRVTTNEKLFF. The chain employs TRBV11-2 and TRBJ1-4; no firm D call. The CDR3 is 17 amino acids. Trimming shortened V by 0 bases and J by 0 bases, and 11 bases separated the two germline ends. Germline V gene sequence: CDR1 SGHAT, CDR2 FQNNGV. Complete variable domain (other parts from reference TRBV11-2 and TRBJ1-4): EAGVAQSPRYKIIEKRQSVAFWCNPISGHATLYWYQQILGQGPKLLIQFQNNGVVDDSQLPKDRFSAERLKGVDSTLKIQPAKLEDSAVYLCASSLEYRVTTNEKLFFGSGTQLSVL.

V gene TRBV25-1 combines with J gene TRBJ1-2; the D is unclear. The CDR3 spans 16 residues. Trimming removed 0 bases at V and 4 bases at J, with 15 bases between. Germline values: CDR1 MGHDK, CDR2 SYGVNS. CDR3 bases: TGTGCCAGCAGTGAATACAGTTGGACCCTCGGCTATGGCTACACCTTC. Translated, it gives CASSEYSWTLGYGYTF.

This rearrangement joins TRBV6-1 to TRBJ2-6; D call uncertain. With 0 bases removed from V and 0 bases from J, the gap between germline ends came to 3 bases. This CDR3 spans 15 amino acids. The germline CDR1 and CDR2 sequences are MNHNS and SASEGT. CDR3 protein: CASSEAYSGANVLTF. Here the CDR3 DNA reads TGTGCCAGCAGTGAAGCATACTCTGGGGCCAACGTCCTGACTTTC.

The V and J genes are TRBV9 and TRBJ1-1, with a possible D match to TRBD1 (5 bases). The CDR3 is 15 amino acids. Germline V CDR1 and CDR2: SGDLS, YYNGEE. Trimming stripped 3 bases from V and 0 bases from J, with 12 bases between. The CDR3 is CASSAIQEMNTEAFF. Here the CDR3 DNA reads TGTGCCAGCAGCGCTATACAGGAAATGAACACTGAAGCTTTCTTT.

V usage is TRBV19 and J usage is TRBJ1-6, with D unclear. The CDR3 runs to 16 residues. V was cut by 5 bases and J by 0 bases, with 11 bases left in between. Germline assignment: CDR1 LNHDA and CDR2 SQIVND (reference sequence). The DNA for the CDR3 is TGTGCCAGTAGTTGGGCCTCGACCTCCTATAATTCACCCCTCCACTTT. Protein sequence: CASSWASTSYNSPLHF.

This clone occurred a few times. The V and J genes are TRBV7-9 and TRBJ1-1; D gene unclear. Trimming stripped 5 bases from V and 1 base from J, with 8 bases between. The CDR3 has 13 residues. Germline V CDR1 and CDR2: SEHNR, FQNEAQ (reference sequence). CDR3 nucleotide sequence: TGTGCCAGCAGCCCGACATGGAACACTGAAGCTTTCTTT. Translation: CASSPTWNTEAFF.

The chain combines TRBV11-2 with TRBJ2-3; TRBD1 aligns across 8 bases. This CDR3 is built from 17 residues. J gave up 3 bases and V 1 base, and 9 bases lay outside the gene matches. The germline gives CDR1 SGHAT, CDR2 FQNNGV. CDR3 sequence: CASSLVPPGGSTDTQYF. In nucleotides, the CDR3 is TGTGCCAGCAGCTTAGTCCCCCCAGGGGGCTCAACAGATACGCAGTATTTT. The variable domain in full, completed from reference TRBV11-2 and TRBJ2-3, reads EAGVAQSPRYKIIEKRQSVAFWCNPISGHATLYWYQQILGQGPKLLIQFQNNGVVDDSQLPKDRFSAERLKGVDSTLKIQPAKLEDSAVYLCASSLVPPGGSTDTQYFGPGTRLTVL.

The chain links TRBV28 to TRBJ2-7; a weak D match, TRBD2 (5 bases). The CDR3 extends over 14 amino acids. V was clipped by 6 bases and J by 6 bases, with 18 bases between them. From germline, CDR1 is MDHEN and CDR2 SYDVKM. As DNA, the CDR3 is TGTGCCAGCAGACCGCACACTAGTATCCGCGAGCAGTACTTC. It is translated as CASRPHTSIREQYF. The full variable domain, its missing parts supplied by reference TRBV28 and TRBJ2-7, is DVKVTQSSRYLVKRTGEKVFLECVQDMDHENMFWYRQDPGLGLRLIYFSYDVKMKEKGDIPEGYSVSREKKERFSLILESASTNQTSMYLCASRPHTSIREQYFGPGTRLTVT.

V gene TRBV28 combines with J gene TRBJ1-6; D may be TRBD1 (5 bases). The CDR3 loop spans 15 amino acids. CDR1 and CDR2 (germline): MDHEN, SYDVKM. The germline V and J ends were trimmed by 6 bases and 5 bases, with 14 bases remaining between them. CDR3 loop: CASRRGSRHNSPLHF. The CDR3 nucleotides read TGTGCCAGCAGAAGGGGCAGCCGCCATAATTCACCCCTCCACTTT.

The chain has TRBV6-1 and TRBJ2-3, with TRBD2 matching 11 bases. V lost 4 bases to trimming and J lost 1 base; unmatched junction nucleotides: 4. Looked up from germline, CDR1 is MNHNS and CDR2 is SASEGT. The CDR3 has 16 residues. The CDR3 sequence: CASSVELAGGTDTQYF. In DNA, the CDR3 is TGTGCCAGCAGTGTGGAACTAGCGGGGGGCACAGATACGCAGTATTTT.

The CDR3 loop reads CASSYSTGGYEQYF. The CDR3 nucleotides read TGTGCCAGCAGTTACTCGACAGGGGGCTACGAGCAGTACTTC. The chain links TRBV6-6 to TRBJ2-5, with 9 bases matching TRBD1. The J call may be incorrect, as the DNA end agrees better with TRBJ2-7. This CDR3 comprises 14 residues. Germline CDR1 and CDR2: MNHNY and SVGAGI (reference sequence).

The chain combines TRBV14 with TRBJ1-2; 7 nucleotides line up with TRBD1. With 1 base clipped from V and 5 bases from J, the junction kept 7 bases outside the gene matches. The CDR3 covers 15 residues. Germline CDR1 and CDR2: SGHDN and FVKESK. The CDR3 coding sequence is TGTGCCAGCAGCCAAGGGACGACAGGGCGGTATGGCTACACCTTC. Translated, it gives CASSQGTTGRYGYTF.

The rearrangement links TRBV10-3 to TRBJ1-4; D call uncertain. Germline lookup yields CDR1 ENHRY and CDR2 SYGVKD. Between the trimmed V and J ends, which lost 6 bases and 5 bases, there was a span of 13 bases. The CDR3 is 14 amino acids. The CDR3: CAIRNSARNEKLFF. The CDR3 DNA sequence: TGTGCCATCAGGAACTCGGCCAGGAATGAAAAACTGTTTTTT.

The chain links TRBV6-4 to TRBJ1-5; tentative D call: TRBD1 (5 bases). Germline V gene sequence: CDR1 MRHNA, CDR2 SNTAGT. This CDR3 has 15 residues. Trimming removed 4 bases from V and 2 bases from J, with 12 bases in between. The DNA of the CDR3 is TGTGCCAGCAGTGTAGGGGAAGAAGGCAATCAGCCCCAGCATTTT. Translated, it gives CASSVGEEGNQPQHF.

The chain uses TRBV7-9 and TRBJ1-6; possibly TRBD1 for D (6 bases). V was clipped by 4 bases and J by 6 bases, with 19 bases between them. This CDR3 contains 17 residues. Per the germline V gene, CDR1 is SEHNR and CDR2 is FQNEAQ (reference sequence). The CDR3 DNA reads TGTGCCAGCAGCTCGGGGGGCCCCGGGACGTTTAATTCACCCCTCCACTTT. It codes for CASSSGGPGTFNSPLHF.

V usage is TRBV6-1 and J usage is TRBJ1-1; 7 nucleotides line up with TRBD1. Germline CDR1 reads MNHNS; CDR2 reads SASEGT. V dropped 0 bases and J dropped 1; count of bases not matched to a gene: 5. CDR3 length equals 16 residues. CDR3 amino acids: CASSEALGQPNTEAFF. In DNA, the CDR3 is TGTGCCAGCAGTGAAGCGTTGGGACAGCCGAACACTGAAGCTTTCTTT.

This CDR3 reads CASSLGWTGIYEQYF. CDR3 coding DNA: TGTGCCAGCAGCTTGGGCTGGACAGGGATCTACGAGCAGTACTTC. The chain carries TRBV5-6 and TRBJ2-7; 8 positions match TRBD1. V lost 0 bases, J lost 3 bases, and 5 bases stayed unmatched. The CDR3 sequence is 15 residues long. Germline V CDR1 and CDR2: SGHDT, YYEEEE.

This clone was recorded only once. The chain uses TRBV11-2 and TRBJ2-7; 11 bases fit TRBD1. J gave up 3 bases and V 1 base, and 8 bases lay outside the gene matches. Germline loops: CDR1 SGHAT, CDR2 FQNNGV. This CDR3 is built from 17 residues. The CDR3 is CASSLGTGGLGSYEQYF. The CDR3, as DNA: TGTGCCAGCAGCTTAGGGACAGGGGGCCTAGGGAGCTACGAGCAGTACTTC. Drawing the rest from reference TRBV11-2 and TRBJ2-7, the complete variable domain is EAGVAQSPRYKIIEKRQSVAFWCNPISGHATLYWYQQILGQGPKLLIQFQNNGVVDDSQLPKDRFSAERLKGVDSTLKIQPAKLEDSAVYLCASSLGTGGLGSYEQYFGPGTRLTVT.

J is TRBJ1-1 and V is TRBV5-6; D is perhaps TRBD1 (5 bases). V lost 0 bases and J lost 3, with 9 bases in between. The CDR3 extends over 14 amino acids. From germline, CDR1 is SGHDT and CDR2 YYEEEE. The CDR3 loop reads CASSLGGMHTEAFF. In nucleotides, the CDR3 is TGTGCCAGCAGCTTGGGGGGGATGCACACTGAAGCTTTCTTT.

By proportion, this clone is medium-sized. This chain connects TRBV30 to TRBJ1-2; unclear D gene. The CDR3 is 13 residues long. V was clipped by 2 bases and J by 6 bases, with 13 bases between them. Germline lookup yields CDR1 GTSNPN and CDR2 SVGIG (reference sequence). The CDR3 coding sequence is TGTGCCTGGAGTATCAGGCGGTTGCATGGCTACACCTTC. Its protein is CAWSIRRLHGYTF. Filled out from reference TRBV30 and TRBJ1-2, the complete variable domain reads SQTIHQWPATLVQPVGSPLSLECTVEGTSNPNLYWYRQAAGRGLQLLFYSVGIGQISSEVPQNLSASRPQDRQFILSSKKLLLSDSGFYLCAWSIRRLHGYTFGSGTRLTVV.

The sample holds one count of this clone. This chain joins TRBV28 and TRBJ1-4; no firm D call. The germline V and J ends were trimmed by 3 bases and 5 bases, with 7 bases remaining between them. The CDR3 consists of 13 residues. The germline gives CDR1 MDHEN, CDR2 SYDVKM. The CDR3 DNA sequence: TGTGCCAGCAGTTTGCACCCGAATGAAAAACTGTTTTTT. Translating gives CASSLHPNEKLFF.

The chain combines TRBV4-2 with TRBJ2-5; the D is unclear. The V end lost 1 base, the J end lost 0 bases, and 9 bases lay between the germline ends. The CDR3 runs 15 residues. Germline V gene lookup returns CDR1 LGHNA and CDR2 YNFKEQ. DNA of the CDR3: TGTGCCAGCAGCCAAGTAGACGGGTACCAAGAGACCCAGTACTTC. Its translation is CASSQVDGYQETQYF.